These T cell receptor beta chains were read from a single sample in a study of T-cell reconstitution after alpha-beta-depleted transplantation in children. TCRdb independently ran MiXCR on the PCR reads; one entry per CDR3 protein. The sample has almost 500,000 distinct CDR3 sequences; about 10% are singletons. Sequencing used PBMCs, obtained before TCRalphabeta/CD19-depleted stem cell transplant. The receptors shown here come from a child aged 2-9 years with inherited bone marrow failure, due to receive a stem cell transplant. The CDR3 runs from the conserved cysteine through the conserved F or W. Each record gives: clone size, J gene, V gene, D gene, CDR3 DNA, CDR3 protein. D genes are given only for firm matches. Size is omitted from some rows. Given values are once, few, many or a class for expanded clones.

abundance: many
j_gene: TRBJ2-3
v_gene: TRBV4-3
d_gene: TRBD2
CDR3nt: TGCGCCAGCAGCCAAGCCCTGACTAGCGGGGGGCGGTCAGATACGCAGTATTTT
CDR3aa: CASSQALTSGGRSDTQYF

abundance: many
j_gene: TRBJ2-2
v_gene: TRBV7-9
d_gene: TRBD1
CDR3nt: TGTGCCAGCAGCCCCCAGACAGGGGGCTTGAACACCGGGGAGCTGTTTTTT
CDR3aa: CASSPQTGGLNTGELFF

abundance: many
j_gene: TRBJ2-4
v_gene: TRBV7-9
d_gene: TRBD1
CDR3nt: TGTGCCAGCAGCGGCCGACAGGGTCCCATTCAGTACTTC
CDR3aa: CASSGRQGPIQYF

abundance: many
j_gene: TRBJ2-6
v_gene: TRBV28
d_gene: TRBD2
CDR3nt: TGTGCCAGCAGTACGGGACTAGCGGGAGCCGGGGCCAACGTCCTGACTTTC
CDR3aa: CASSTGLAGAGANVLTF

abundance: NA
j_gene: TRBJ2-3
v_gene: TRBV7-2
d_gene: TRBD2
CDR3nt: TGTGCCAGCAGCTCCGGACTAGCGGGAGTGGCAGATACGCAGTATTTT
CDR3aa: CASSSGLAGVADTQYF

abundance: many
j_gene: TRBJ1-1
v_gene: TRBV27
d_gene: NA
CDR3nt: TGTGCCAGCAGTTTGGGGTTTCTTAACACTGAAGCTTTCTTT
CDR3aa: CASSLGFLNTEAFF

abundance: few
j_gene: TRBJ2-3
v_gene: TRBV7-8
d_gene: TRBD2
CDR3nt: TGTGCCAGCAGCAGAGCGGGAGCGGGAGATACGCAGTATTTT
CDR3aa: CASSRAGAGDTQYF

abundance: few
j_gene: TRBJ2-1
v_gene: TRBV7-8
d_gene: NA
CDR3nt: TGTGCCAGCACCCTGGGGCCGCCGGGTGAGCAGTTCTTC
CDR3aa: CASTLGPPGEQFF

abundance: many
j_gene: TRBJ2-1
v_gene: TRBV4-3
d_gene: TRBD2
CDR3nt: TGCGCCAGCAGCCAATCTGGAGGGATAGCGGGAGTCTTGGATTACAATGAGCAGTTCTTC
CDR3aa: CASSQSGGIAGVLDYNEQFF

abundance: many
j_gene: TRBJ2-3
v_gene: TRBV5-1
d_gene: TRBD2
CDR3nt: TGCGCCAGCAGCCGAACCCAGCGGGAGACAGATACGCAGTATTTT
CDR3aa: CASSRTQRETDTQYF

abundance: NA
j_gene: TRBJ2-6
v_gene: TRBV3-1
d_gene: TRBD1
CDR3nt: TGTGCCATCAGCCCTGGGACAGACTATTTACTCTCTGGGGCCAACGTCCTGACTTTC
CDR3aa: CAISPGTDYLLSGANVLTF

abundance: few
j_gene: TRBJ1-5
v_gene: TRBV28
d_gene: NA
CDR3nt: TGTGCCAGCAGTTCCCGGGGGGCCTATCAGCCCCAGCATTTT
CDR3aa: CASSSRGAYQPQHF

abundance: many
j_gene: TRBJ2-1
v_gene: TRBV5-1
d_gene: TRBD2
CDR3nt: TGCGCCAGCAGCTTGGCTCACCCGGGACTAGAATTGTACAATGAGCAGTTCTTC
CDR3aa: CASSLAHPGLELYNEQFF

abundance: few
j_gene: TRBJ2-5
v_gene: TRBV6-5
d_gene: NA
CDR3nt: TGTGCCAGCAGTTACTGGCAGAGCCAGGAGACCCAGTACTTC
CDR3aa: CASSYWQSQETQYF

abundance: many
j_gene: TRBJ1-4
v_gene: TRBV4-3
d_gene: NA
CDR3nt: TGCGCCAGCAGCCAAGATTTGGGAACATTGAATGAAAAACTGTTTTTT
CDR3aa: CASSQDLGTLNEKLFF

abundance: many
j_gene: TRBJ2-7
v_gene: TRBV12-3/TRBV12-4
d_gene: NA
CDR3nt: TGTGCCAGCAGTTCCAGTGGAGAGCAGTACTTC
CDR3aa: CASSSSGEQYF

abundance: many
j_gene: TRBJ1-1
v_gene: TRBV12-3/TRBV12-4
d_gene: NA
CDR3nt: TGTGCCAGCAGTTTACCCCTCATACACACTGAAGCTTTCTTT
CDR3aa: CASSLPLIHTEAFF

abundance: many
j_gene: TRBJ1-1
v_gene: TRBV5-1
d_gene: NA
CDR3nt: TGCGCCAGCAGCTTCGGGGCAGCCACTGAAGCTTTCTTT
CDR3aa: CASSFGAATEAFF

abundance: many
j_gene: TRBJ2-3
v_gene: TRBV11-2
d_gene: NA
CDR3nt: TGTGCCAGCAGCTTAGGCGGAGGGCTCACAGATACGCAGTATTTT
CDR3aa: CASSLGGGLTDTQYF

abundance: many
j_gene: TRBJ2-1
v_gene: TRBV11-2
d_gene: NA
CDR3nt: TGTGCCAGCAGCTTTACCGCGGGCTCCTACAATGAGCAGTTCTTC
CDR3aa: CASSFTAGSYNEQFF

abundance: many
j_gene: TRBJ1-2
v_gene: TRBV3-1
d_gene: TRBD1
CDR3nt: TGTGCCAGCAGCGACCAAGGACAGGGGTCCAACTATGGCTACACCTTC
CDR3aa: CASSDQGQGSNYGYTF

abundance: few
j_gene: TRBJ2-5
v_gene: TRBV5-1
d_gene: NA
CDR3nt: TGCGCCAGCAGCTTGGTCGAAGGGGTTGGCCAAGAGACCCAGTACTTC
CDR3aa: CASSLVEGVGQETQYF

abundance: few
j_gene: TRBJ1-2
v_gene: TRBV4-2
d_gene: NA
CDR3nt: TGTGCCAGCAGCCAGGAGCAGACTACAGTTACTAACTATGGCTACACCTTC
CDR3aa: CASSQEQTTVTNYGYTF

abundance: many
j_gene: TRBJ2-6
v_gene: TRBV29-1
d_gene: NA
CDR3nt: TGCAGCGTTGAACCAGGGTCTGGGGTCAACGTCCTGACTTTC
CDR3aa: CSVEPGSGVNVLTF

abundance: many
j_gene: TRBJ2-4
v_gene: TRBV29-1
d_gene: NA
CDR3nt: TGCAGCGTAGCCTCTTGGGGATCGAAAAACATTCAGTACTTC
CDR3aa: CSVASWGSKNIQYF

abundance: NA
j_gene: TRBJ2-5
v_gene: TRBV29-1
d_gene: TRBD2
CDR3nt: TGCAGCGTTTTTGGCAGCCCGGGAGGAGAGACCCAGTACTTC
CDR3aa: CSVFGSPGGETQYF